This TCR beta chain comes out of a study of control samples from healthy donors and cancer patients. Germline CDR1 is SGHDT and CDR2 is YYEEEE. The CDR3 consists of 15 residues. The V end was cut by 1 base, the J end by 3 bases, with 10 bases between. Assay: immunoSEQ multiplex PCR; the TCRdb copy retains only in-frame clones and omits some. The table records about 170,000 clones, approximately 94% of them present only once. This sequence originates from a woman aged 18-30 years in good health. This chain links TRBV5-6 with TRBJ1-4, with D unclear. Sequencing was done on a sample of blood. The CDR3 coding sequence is TGTGCCAGCAGCTTGCGGGGTAATGCTAATGAAAAACTGTTTTTT. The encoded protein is CASSLRGNANEKLFF.